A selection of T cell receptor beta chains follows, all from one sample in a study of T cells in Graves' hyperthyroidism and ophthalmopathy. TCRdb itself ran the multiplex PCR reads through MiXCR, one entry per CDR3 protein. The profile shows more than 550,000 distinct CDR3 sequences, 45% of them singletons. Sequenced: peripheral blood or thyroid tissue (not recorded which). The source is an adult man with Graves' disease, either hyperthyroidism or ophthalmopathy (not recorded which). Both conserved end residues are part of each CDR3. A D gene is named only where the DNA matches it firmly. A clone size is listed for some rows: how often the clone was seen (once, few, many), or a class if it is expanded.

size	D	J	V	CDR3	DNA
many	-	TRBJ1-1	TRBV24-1	CAASRGVDTEAFF	TGTGCCGCCTCGAGGGGGGTGGACACTGAAGCTTTCTTT
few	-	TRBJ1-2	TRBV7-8	CASSPSWAGNYGYTF	TGTGCCAGCAGCCCATCCTGGGCAGGGAACTATGGCTACACCTTC
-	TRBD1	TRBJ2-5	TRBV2	CASRSTGAYQETQYF	TGTGCCAGCAGATCGACAGGGGCGTACCAAGAGACCCAGTACTTC
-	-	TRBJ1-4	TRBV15	CATSRDRLRTEKLFF	TGTGCCACCAGCAGAGACCGTCTACGCACCGAAAAACTGTTTTTT
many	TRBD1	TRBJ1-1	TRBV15	CATSASTGDTEAFF	TGTGCCACCAGCGCTTCGACAGGGGACACTGAAGCTTTCTTT
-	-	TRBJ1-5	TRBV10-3	CASSYSGGVSNQPQHF	TGTGCCAGCAGTTACAGTGGCGGCGTGAGCAATCAGCCCCAGCATTTT
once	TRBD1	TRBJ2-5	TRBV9	CASSAEDRGKETQYF	TGTGCCAGCAGCGCCGAGGACAGGGGAAAAGAGACCCAGTACTTC
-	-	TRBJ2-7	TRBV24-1	CATSRGRSLRDEQYF	TGTGCCACCAGTAGGGGAAGGTCCCTTCGGGACGAGCAGTACTTC
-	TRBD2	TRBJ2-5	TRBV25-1	CASSPQGLAAQETQYF	TGTGCCAGCAGCCCTCAAGGACTAGCGGCACAAGAGACCCAGTACTTC
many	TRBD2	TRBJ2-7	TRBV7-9	CASSPRTSGSYEQYF	TGTGCCAGCAGTCCTAGAACTAGCGGGTCCTACGAGCAGTACTTC
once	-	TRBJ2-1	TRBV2	CASSEGNYNEQFF	TGTGCCAGCAGTGAGGGGAACTACAATGAGCAGTTCTTC
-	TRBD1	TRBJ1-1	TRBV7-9	CAFDRGTEAFF	TGTGCCTTCGACAGGGGCACTGAAGCTTTCTTT
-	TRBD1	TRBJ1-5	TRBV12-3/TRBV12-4	CASSNGTGDQPQHF	TGTGCCAGCAGCAACGGGACAGGGGACCAGCCCCAGCATTTT
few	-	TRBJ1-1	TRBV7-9	CASSLGADLNTEAFF	TGTGCCAGCAGCTTGGGGGCAGATTTAAACACTGAAGCTTTCTTT
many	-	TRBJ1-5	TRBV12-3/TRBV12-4	CASSLSVNQPQHF	TGTGCCAGCAGTTTGTCGGTTAATCAGCCCCAGCATTTT
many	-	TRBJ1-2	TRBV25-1	CASSESREGGYGYTF	TGTGCCAGCAGTGAATCTAGAGAGGGGGGGTATGGCTACACCTTC
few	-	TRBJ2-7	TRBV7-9	CASSQRVDASYEQYF	TGCGCCAGCAGCCAAAGGGTGGACGCCTCCTACGAGCAGTACTTC
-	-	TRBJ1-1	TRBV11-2	CASSSWNAVTNTEALF	TGTGCCAGCAGCTCATGGAACGCCGTAACGAACACTGAAGCTCTCTTT
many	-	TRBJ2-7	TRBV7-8	CASSLAGGDEQYF	TGTGCCAGCAGCTTAGCAGGCGGGGACGAGCAGTACTTC
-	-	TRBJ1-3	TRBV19	CASSPMSSGNTIYF	TGTGCCAGTAGTCCGATGAGCTCTGGAAACACCATATATTTT
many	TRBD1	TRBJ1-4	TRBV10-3	CAISDPTGRGEKLFF	TGTGCCATCAGTGACCCGACAGGGCGGGGTGAAAAACTGTTTTTT
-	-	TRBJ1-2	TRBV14	CASSQSGRLSGYTF	TGTGCCAGCAGCCAGAGTGGGAGGCTGAGTGGCTACACCTTC
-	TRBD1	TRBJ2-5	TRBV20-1	CSAEKDRGGETQYF	TGCAGTGCTGAGAAAGACAGGGGTGGGGAGACCCAGTACTTC
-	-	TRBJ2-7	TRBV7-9	CASTNTGEQYF	TGTGCCAGCACGAACACCGGGGAGCAGTACTTC
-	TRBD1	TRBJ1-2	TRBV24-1	CATRDLGPTGTGRSNYGYTF	TGTGCCACCCGTGATTTGGGTCCAACCGGGACAGGGAGGTCGAACTATGGCTACACCTTC
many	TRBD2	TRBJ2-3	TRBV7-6	CASSAGLAGAGDTQYF	TGTGCCAGCAGCGCAGGACTAGCGGGAGCAGGTGATACGCAGTATTTT
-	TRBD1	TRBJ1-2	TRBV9	CASSTGQGAGFYGYTF	TGTGCCAGCAGCACGGGACAGGGGGCGGGGTTCTATGGCTACACCTTC
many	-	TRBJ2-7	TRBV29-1	CSVDQGPYEQYF	TGCAGCGTTGATCAGGGCCCCTACGAGCAGTACTTC
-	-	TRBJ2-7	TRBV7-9	CASSLGTNSYEQYF	TGTGCCAGCAGTTTAGGGACGAACTCCTACGAGCAGTACTTC
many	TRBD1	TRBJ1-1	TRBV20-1	CSARSTQGRAFF	TGCAGTGCTAGATCGACACAGGGGCGAGCTTTCTTT
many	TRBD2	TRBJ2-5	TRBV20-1	CSARAASGRETQYF	TGCAGTGCTAGAGCGGCTAGCGGGAGAGAGACCCAGTACTTC
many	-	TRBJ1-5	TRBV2	CASSTHNQPQHF	TGTGCCAGCAGTACTCATAATCAGCCCCAGCATTTT
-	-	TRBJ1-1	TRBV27	CASRLGVEAFF	TGTGCCAGCAGATTGGGGGTTGAAGCTTTCTTT
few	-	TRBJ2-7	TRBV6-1	CASQVHASYEQYF	TGTGCCAGCCAGGTACACGCCTCCTACGAGCAGTACTTC
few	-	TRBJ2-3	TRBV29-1	CSVEDRASGTDTQYF	TGCAGCGTTGAAGATCGAGCTAGCGGCACAGATACGCAGTATTTT
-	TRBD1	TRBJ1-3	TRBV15	CATRTGSRGNTIYF	TGTGCCACCAGGACAGGGTCGCGAGGAAACACCATATATTTT
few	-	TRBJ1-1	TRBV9	CASSNIFGTEAFF	TGTGCCAGCAGCAATATTTTCGGCACTGAAGCTTTCTTT
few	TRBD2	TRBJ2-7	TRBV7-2	CASSLRVSGTSGSYEQYF	TGTGCCAGCAGCTTAAGGGTCTCCGGGACTAGCGGCTCCTACGAGCAGTACTTC
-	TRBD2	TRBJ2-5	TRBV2	CAISEGTSDQETQYF	TGTGCCATCAGTGAGGGGACTAGCGACCAAGAGACCCAGTACTTC
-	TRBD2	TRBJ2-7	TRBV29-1	CSVGTALAGRGAYEQYF	TGCAGCGTGGGGACAGCTCTAGCGGGACGCGGGGCCTACGAGCAGTACTTC
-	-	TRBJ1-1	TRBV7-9	CASSSGSGNTEAFF	TGCGCCAGCAGCTCAGGGTCGGGAAACACTGAAGCTTTCTTT
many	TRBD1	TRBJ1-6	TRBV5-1	CASSDGQAYNSPLHF	TGCGCCAGCAGCGACGGACAGGCTTATAATTCACCCCTCCACTTT
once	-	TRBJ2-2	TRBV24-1	CATSDSRGRGELFF	TGTGCCACCAGTGATAGTCGGGGCCGCGGGGAGCTGTTTTTT
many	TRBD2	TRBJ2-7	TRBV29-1	CSVEVSGRSLEQYF	TGCAGCGTTGAGGTTAGCGGGAGGAGTCTCGAGCAGTACTTC
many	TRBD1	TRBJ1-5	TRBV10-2	CATNGQGNQPQHF	TGCGCCACCAACGGACAGGGCAATCAGCCCCAGCATTTT
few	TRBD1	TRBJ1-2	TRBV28	CASGTGVRYGYTF	TGTGCCAGCGGGACAGGGGTGCGCTATGGCTACACCTTC
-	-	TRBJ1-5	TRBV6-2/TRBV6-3	CASSYESVTDQPQHF	TGTGCCAGCAGTTACGAATCGGTTACCGATCAGCCCCAGCATTTT
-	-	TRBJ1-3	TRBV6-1	CASSVGRDSGNTIYF	TGTGCCAGCAGTGTGGGAAGGGACTCTGGAAACACCATATATTTT
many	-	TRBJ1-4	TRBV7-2	CASSTAVNEKLFF	TGTGCCAGCAGCACCGCCGTTAATGAAAAACTGTTTTTT
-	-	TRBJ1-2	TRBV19	CATSPKGYGYTF	TGTGCCACCTCGCCTAAAGGCTATGGCTACACCTTC
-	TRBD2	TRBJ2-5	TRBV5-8	CASSLRWAGGPLETQYF	TGTGCCAGCAGCTTGCGGTGGGCGGGAGGGCCATTGGAGACCCAGTACTTC
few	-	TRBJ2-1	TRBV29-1	CSVGKGWFF	TGCAGCGTTGGGAAGGGGTGGTTCTTC
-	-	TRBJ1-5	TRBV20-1	CSARDAAGRSNQPQHF	TGCAGTGCTAGAGATGCGGCGGGGAGATCCAATCAGCCCCAGCATTTT
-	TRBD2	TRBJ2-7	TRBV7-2	CASSLGASGSQQYF	TGTGCCAGCAGCTTAGGGGCTAGCGGGTCACAGCAGTACTTC